The 32 T cell receptor beta chains below come from one sample, sequenced in a study of blood T cell repertoires in COVID-19. Using immunoSEQ multiplex PCR, the repertoire was profiled, and TCRdb retains in-frame clones only, with some absent. The sample lists about 64,000 clones, roughly 88% occurring once. Sequencing was done on a sample of peripheral blood. These receptors were obtained from a man between 65 and 80 years old with acute or convalescent COVID-19.

The chain is built from TRBV6-5 and TRBJ2-2, with D unclear. Germline CDR1 MNHEY, CDR2 SVGAGI. Trimming removed 6 bases from V and 5 bases from J, with 13 bases in between. This CDR3 is 14 amino acids long. This CDR3 is CASRLTLITGELFF. The DNA for the CDR3 is TGTGCCAGCAGACTTACGTTAATTACCGGGGAGCTGTTTTTT.

V gene TRBV7-8 combines with J gene TRBJ2-3, with 10 nucleotides matching TRBD2. Germline V gene data show CDR1 as SGHVS and CDR2 as FQNEAQ. The CDR3 loop spans 16 amino acids. The V and J ends lost 5 bases and 0 bases, in that order; junction bases with no gene match: 5. Here the CDR3 reads CASSLKTSGSTDTQYF. The CDR3 nucleotides are TGTGCCAGCAGCCTTAAGACTAGCGGGAGCACAGATACGCAGTATTTT.

J is TRBJ1-1 and V is TRBV6-5; D gene ambiguous. The CDR3 runs to 15 residues. With 2 bases removed from V and 1 base from J, the gap between germline ends came to 11 bases. Germline V gene data show CDR1 as MNHEY and CDR2 as SVGAGI. The CDR3 protein is CASSYPGVRNTEAFF. The CDR3 DNA reads TGTGCCAGCAGTTACCCCGGGGTGCGGAACACTGAAGCTTTCTTT.

This chain connects TRBV15 to TRBJ1-2, with D perhaps matching TRBD1 (5 bases). This CDR3 has 14 residues. CDR1 and CDR2 from the germline V gene are LNHNV and YYDKDF (reference sequence). V lost 1 base and J 4 bases, leaving 10 bases between the germline ends. In DNA, the CDR3 is TGTGCCACCAGCAGAGCAGGGCCCTCCTATGGCTACACCTTC. This sequence encodes CATSRAGPSYGYTF.

The V gene is TRBV6-2 or TRBV6-3, the J gene TRBJ2-7; D gene uncertain. CDR3 length: 13 residues. Germline CDR1 MNHEY, CDR2 SVGEGT. The V and J ends lost 4 bases and 4 bases respectively, with 11 bases between them. The DNA of the CDR3 is TGTGCCAGCAGTTCCCCGGCGGAATACGAGCAGTACTTC. Its protein is CASSSPAEYEQYF.

The chain combines TRBV27 with TRBJ1-5, with D hard to call. V was pared by 4 bases and J by 6 bases, with 13 bases between. Per germline, CDR1 MNHEY and CDR2 SMNVEV (reference sequence). This CDR3 spans 14 amino acids. The CDR3 region has the DNA TGTGCCAGCAGTTCCACCTTCGACATTCAGCCCCAGCATTTT. It encodes CASSSTFDIQPQHF.

V gene TRBV28 combines with J gene TRBJ1-4, with TRBD1 as a possible D gene (5 bases). The germline CDR1 and CDR2 sequences are MDHEN and SYDVKM. The germline V and J ends were trimmed by 5 bases and 5 bases, with 15 bases remaining between them. The CDR3 is made up of 15 amino acids. The CDR3 here is CASSPGEAQNEKLFF. Written as DNA, the CDR3 is TGTGCCAGCAGTCCGGGGGAGGCGCAGAATGAAAAACTGTTTTTT.

V usage is TRBV5-5 and J usage is TRBJ1-1; 10 bases fit TRBD1. The CDR3 loop spans 13 amino acids. CDR1 SGHKS and CDR2 YYEKEE come from the germline V gene (reference sequence). V lost 4 bases and J lost 8; bases outside the gene matches: 5. The CDR3 loop reads CASSIRDRGEAFF. The CDR3 DNA reads as TGTGCCAGCAGCATCCGGGACAGGGGAGAAGCTTTCTTT.

The J gene is TRBJ2-7, the V gene TRBV7-8, with D uncertain. The V end was cut by 5 bases, the J end by 7 bases, with 15 bases between. The CDR3 is 13 amino acids. Germline V lookup: CDR1 SGHVS, CDR2 FQNEAQ. CDR3 residues: CASSLLGLEEQYF. The CDR3 DNA is TGTGCCAGCAGCCTCCTTGGCTTGGAGGAGCAGTACTTC.

This sequence joins TRBV28 and TRBJ1-5; the D is unclear. This CDR3 has 15 amino acids. Germline assignment: CDR1 MDHEN and CDR2 SYDVKM. The V and J ends lost 4 bases and 3 bases respectively, with 13 bases between them. CDR3 protein: CASSSPPNNNQPQHF. For the CDR3, the DNA is TGTGCCAGCAGTTCACCCCCTAATAACAATCAGCCCCAGCATTTT.

The V call is TRBV27, the J call TRBJ2-1, with D possibly TRBD1 on 5 matching bases. The germline V gene encodes CDR1 MNHEY and CDR2 SMNVEV (reference sequence). The CDR3 runs 15 residues. Trimming stripped 1 base from V and 8 bases from J, with 15 bases between. In nucleotides, the CDR3 is TGTGCCAGCAGTTTATTTCCAGGGTCCGGCGATGAGCAGTTCTTC. Encoded protein: CASSLFPGSGDEQFF.

The rearrangement joins TRBV2 to TRBJ1-6; D ambiguous. The V gene's germline CDR1 is SNHLY and CDR2 FYNNEI. V lost 6 bases, J lost 9 bases, and 18 bases lay in between. CDR3 length equals 15 residues. CDR3 DNA sequence: TGTGCCAGCAGGGATAGGGTCCTGGGGAGTTCACCCCTCCACTTT. Its translation: CASRDRVLGSSPLHF. The full variable domain, its missing parts supplied by reference TRBV2 and TRBJ1-6, is EPEVTQTPSHQVTQMGQEVILRCVPISNHLYFYWYRQILGQKVEFLVSFYNNEISEKSEIFDDQFSVERPDGSNFTLKIRSTKLEDSAMYFCASRDRVLGSSPLHFGNGTRLTVT.

The chain carries TRBV19 and TRBJ2-1; maybe TRBD2 (5 bases). The ends were cut back, 5 bases at V and 6 bases at J, with 11 bases in the middle. CDR3 length: 13 amino acids. Germline assignment: CDR1 LNHDA and CDR2 SQIVND (reference sequence). CDR3 in DNA: TGTGCCAGTAGTCTGTTACTAGGCAATGAGCAGTTCTTC. It is translated as CASSLLLGNEQFF. Filled out from reference TRBV19 and TRBJ2-1, the complete variable domain reads DGGITQSPKYLFRKEGQNVTLSCEQNLNHDAMYWYRQDPGQGLRLIYYSQIVNDFQKGDIAEGYSVSREKKESFPLTVTSAQKNPTAFYLCASSLLLGNEQFFGPGTRLTVL.

V and J are TRBV5-1 and TRBJ1-2; the match to TRBD1 covers 9 bases. The junction had 16 bases not matched to a gene; V was cut back by 3 bases and J by 4 bases. Germline CDR1 SGHRS, CDR2 YFSETQ. The CDR3 is 18 residues long. CDR3 in DNA: TGCGCCAGCAGCTCGGGACCCATGACAGGGGGAAGGAGCTATGGCTACACCTTC. Protein product: CASSSGPMTGGRSYGYTF.

The chain employs TRBV19 and TRBJ2-7; 11 bases align to TRBD2. V shed 5 bases, J shed 2 bases, and the junction held 5 bases outside the gene matches. CDR3 length: 15 residues. Germline loops: CDR1 LNHDA, CDR2 SQIVND (reference sequence). The CDR3: CASSPGTSGTYEQYF. In nucleotides, the CDR3 is TGTGCCAGTAGTCCCGGGACTAGCGGTACCTACGAGCAGTACTTC.

The chain employs TRBV28 and TRBJ2-7; 8 nucleotides align to TRBD1. Per the germline V gene, CDR1 is MDHEN and CDR2 is SYDVKM. Trimming cost V 6 bases and J 2 bases; bases outside gene matches: 6. There are 14 residues in the CDR3. This CDR3 reads CASREGQETYEQYF. CDR3 coding DNA: TGTGCCAGCAGGGAGGGACAGGAGACCTACGAGCAGTACTTC.

The table lists this clone with a count of one. The chain recombines TRBV7-8 with TRBJ1-2; perhaps TRBD1 as D (6 bases). This CDR3 comprises 16 residues. V lost 5 bases and J lost 4, with 20 bases in between. Germline loops: CDR1 SGHVS, CDR2 FQNEAQ. This chain's CDR3 is CASSPGGPIPFYGYTF. The DNA for the CDR3 is TGTGCCAGCAGCCCTGGGGGCCCGATTCCCTTCTATGGCTACACCTTC.

CDR3 DNA sequence: TGTGCCAGCAGGGACAGAAGCACAGATACGCAGTATTTT. Amino acid sequence: CASRDRSTDTQYF. The V and J genes are TRBV6-5 and TRBJ2-3; tentative D call: TRBD1 (6 bases). Germline loops: CDR1 MNHEY, CDR2 SVGAGI. V gave up 6 bases and J gave up 0 bases, with 7 bases separating them. This CDR3 contains 13 residues.

CDR3 sequence reads: CASRRTRNYNEQFF. The CDR3 nucleotides are TGTGCCAGCAGGAGGACTAGGAACTACAATGAGCAGTTCTTC. V usage is TRBV27 and J usage is TRBJ2-1, with 7 bases matching TRBD2. Germline CDR1 and CDR2: MNHEY and SMNVEV (reference sequence). This CDR3 region has 14 residues. Unmatched junction bases numbered 5, after V lost 6 bases and J lost 3 bases.

The chain links TRBV7-2 to TRBJ1-1; D possibly corresponds to TRBD1 (5 bases). Germline values: CDR1 SGHTA, CDR2 FQGNSA. The CDR3 is 15 amino acids. V dropped 2 bases and J dropped 4 bases, with 14 bases sitting between them. The CDR3 DNA follows: TGTGCCAGCAGCTTAAACCCAAGGGGTGGCACTGAAGCTTTCTTT. Translating it yields CASSLNPRGGTEAFF. Full variable domain (outside the CDR3, taken from reference TRBV7-2 and TRBJ1-1): GAGVSQSPSNKVTEKGKDVELRCDPISGHTALYWYRQSLGQGLEFLIYFQGNSAPDKSGLPSDRFSAERTGGSVSTLTIQRTQQEDSAVYLCASSLNPRGGTEAFFGQGTRLTVV.

This clone was recorded only once. V and J are TRBV9 and TRBJ2-3; 9 nucleotides agree with TRBD2. The trim removed 0 bases at V and 2 bases at J, leaving 7 bases unmatched. From germline, CDR1 is SGDLS and CDR2 YYNGEE. This CDR3 spans 17 amino acids. CDR3 nucleotides: TGTGCCAGCAGCGTAGGATGGGCGGGGGGGGTCACAGATACGCAGTATTTT. Translating it yields CASSVGWAGGVTDTQYF. The full variable domain, with the rest looked up from reference TRBV9 and TRBJ2-3, is DSGVTQTPKHLITATGQRVTLRCSPRSGDLSVYWYQQSLDQGLQFLIQYYNGEERAKGNILERFSAQQFPDLHSELNLSSLELGDSALYFCASSVGWAGGVTDTQYFGPGTRLTVL.

The chain is built from TRBV14 and TRBJ2-7, with D maybe TRBD1 (6 bases). The CDR3 consists of 14 residues. V dropped 2 bases and J dropped 6 bases, with 14 bases sitting between them. Germline V lookup: CDR1 SGHDN, CDR2 FVKESK. The CDR3 coding sequence is TGTGCCAGCAGCCAAAGGGACAAGCTCGGCGAGCAGTACTTC. Amino acid sequence: CASSQRDKLGEQYF.

The chain recombines TRBV2 with TRBJ1-5, with 9 bases lining up with TRBD1. The CDR3 loop spans 22 amino acids. The germline V gene has CDR1 SNHLY and CDR2 FYNNEI. The junction had 19 bases not matched to a gene; V was cut back by 0 bases and J by 1 base. CDR3 amino acids: CASSEAFLSRDRDYLSNQPQHF. The DNA for the CDR3 is TGTGCCAGCAGTGAAGCCTTCCTTTCCCGGGACAGGGATTACCTCAGCAATCAGCCCCAGCATTTT.

The rearrangement links TRBV4-2 to TRBJ1-2; 7 positions match TRBD1. Germline CDR1 reads LGHNA; CDR2 reads YNFKEQ. This CDR3 has 13 amino acids. The V gene end was trimmed by 0 bases and the J gene end by 11 bases; junction bases not matched to a gene: 6. CDR3 bases: TGTGCCAGCAGCCAAGATGCCCGACAGGGTTACACCTTC. Its translation is CASSQDARQGYTF.

This chain connects TRBV15 to TRBJ2-2, with D perhaps matching TRBD2 (7 bases). V was clipped by 3 bases and J by 2 bases, with 16 bases between them. Germline V gene sequence: CDR1 LNHNV, CDR2 YYDKDF (reference sequence). The CDR3 totals 17 residues. The CDR3 loop reads CATSRSRGASNTGELFF. CDR3 nucleotides: TGTGCCACCAGCAGGTCCCGGGGGGCTTCCAACACCGGGGAGCTGTTTTTT.

The chain's CDR3 is CASSWSRANEKLFF. In DNA, the CDR3 is TGTGCCAGCAGTTGGTCGAGGGCTAATGAAAAACTGTTTTTT. The chain has TRBV2 and TRBJ1-4, with D unresolved. The CDR3 sequence is 14 residues long. Between the trimmed V and J ends, which lost 5 bases and 3 bases, there was a span of 10 bases. Germline CDR1 is SNHLY and CDR2 is FYNNEI.

The V gene is TRBV9, the J gene TRBJ1-6; 7 positions match TRBD1. The CDR3 runs to 15 residues. Germline CDR1 SGDLS, CDR2 YYNGEE. V was pared by 0 bases and J by 10 bases, with 7 bases of the junction left unmatched. CDR3 loop: CASSVDRGGGSPLHF. The CDR3 DNA is TGTGCCAGCAGCGTAGATCGAGGGGGCGGATCACCCCTCCACTTT.

The chain is built from TRBV7-6 and TRBJ1-3; no definite D call. Germline V gives CDR1 SGHVS, CDR2 FNYEAQ. CDR3 length: 17 residues. Trimming pared 5 bases from V and 0 bases from J, leaving 17 bases between. CDR3 region: CASSVSPGSLSGNTIYF. CDR3 nucleotide sequence: TGTGCCAGCAGCGTATCCCCAGGTTCCCTCTCTGGAAACACCATATATTTT.

This sequence joins TRBV11-2 and TRBJ1-2; 7 nucleotides agree with TRBD1. CDR3 length equals 13 residues. CDR1 is SGHAT, CDR2 FQNNGV, per germline. Trimming at V came to 6 bases and at J to 6 bases, leaving 7 bases not matched to a gene. CDR3 amino acids: CASRPTGRHGYTF. In DNA form, the CDR3 reads TGTGCCAGCAGACCGACAGGGAGGCATGGCTACACCTTC.

V usage is TRBV3-1 (or the pseudogene TRBV3-2) and J usage is TRBJ2-7; D possibly corresponds to TRBD1 (6 bases). Deletions cut 5 bases from V and 0 bases from J, with 17 bases between. The CDR3 is made up of 16 amino acids. The germline V gene has CDR1 LGHDT and CDR2 YNNKEL (reference sequence). For the CDR3, the DNA is TGTGCCAGCAGCTCACCATCCAGGGGTCTCTCCTACGAGCAGTACTTC. It is translated as CASSSPSRGLSYEQYF.

The V and J genes are TRBV6-2 or TRBV6-3 and TRBJ2-1, with D possibly TRBD2 on 5 matching bases. The CDR3 loop spans 12 amino acids. Germline V gives CDR1 MNHEY, CDR2 SVGEGT. Trimming stripped 5 bases from V and 8 bases from J, with 10 bases between. In nucleotides, the CDR3 is TGTGCCAGCAGTCTAACTAGTGATGAGCAGTTCTTC. Translation: CASSLTSDEQFF.

The gene calls are TRBV6-2 or TRBV6-3 and TRBJ2-1, with D hard to call. This CDR3 has 14 residues. Germline V gene sequence: CDR1 MNHEY, CDR2 SVGEGT. Trimming stripped 7 bases from V and 1 base from J, with 11 bases between. The CDR3 nucleotides read TGTGCCAGCACCCCCGGTCCTTCCTACAATGAGCAGTTCTTC. It yields the protein CASTPGPSYNEQFF.